The clone carrying this TCR beta chain was seen only once. The antigen is undetermined. TCRdb redid the calling of the reads with MiXCR, one entry per CDR3 protein. In the table there are a few hundred thousand distinct CDR3 sequences, around a tenth of which are singletons. This entry comes from a study of T cell repertoires in cytomegalovirus infection. At the level of the study: Carrying CMV and the relevant HLA type showed in public TCR beta signatures. Points from the study as a whole: The ex vivo response was dominated by HLA-C-restricted CMV-specific TCR beta clonotypes. CMV carriers with the relevant HLA were identified by cumulative public TCR beta family frequency.

This CDR3 has 16 residues. J was trimmed by 1 base and V by 9 bases; bases with no gene match: 11. Germline CDR1 is KGHDR and CDR2 is SFDVKD. The TCR comes from a human donor in good health (CMV status not recorded). Some clones in this sample may be carry-over from other donors' samples. The sample consisted of PBMCs. The chain couples TRBV24-1 to TRBJ2-1; 7 bases line up with TRBD2. The CDR3 nucleotides are TGTGCCACCCTAGGGCTAGCGGCAGGTTCCTACAATGAGCAGTTCTTC. Protein sequence: CATLGLAAGSYNEQFF.